This T cell receptor beta chain was observed in a study of blood T cell repertoires in COVID-19. Study-level background: Specimens from acute and convalescent COVID-19 originated in the United States, Italy and Spain. Sources were T cells, B-cell-depleted T cells, or PBMCs; the material itself was cDNA or gDNA.

J lost 1 base, V lost 5 bases, and 8 bases had no gene match. The CDR3 runs 16 residues. CDR1 PRHDT and CDR2 FYEKMQ come from the germline V gene (reference sequence). Original processing methods: Amplification with reference gene primers provided the estimates of nucleated cell counts. The data were produced by immunoSEQ multiplex PCR, yet TCRdb's version contains in-frame clones alone and is incomplete. V and J calls and clone size are given by that table; D and trimming were obtained from the DNA. This repertoire shows a few hundred thousand clones, about 88% found once; its top ten account for 3.6%.

The gene calls are TRBV13 and TRBJ2-3, with 8 bases aligning to TRBD2. Sequences were obtained from peripheral blood. The sequence was obtained from a young man with active or convalescent COVID-19. CDR3 in amino acids: CASSRLAGPRTDTQYF. The CDR3 DNA follows: TGTGCCAGCAGCCGATTAGCGGGACCGCGCACAGATACGCAGTATTTT.